A single sample gave rise to the 21 T cell receptor beta chains below, sequenced in a study of cytomegalovirus exposure and HLA in healthy donors. PCR primers comprised 60 Vbeta and 13 Jbeta primers. Clones were sequenced by immunoSEQ multiplex PCR, and TCRdb holds only the in-frame ones, with some missing. The sample contains 65,000 to 85,000 clones, around 10% of which appear only once. Sample: PBMCs. These receptors originate from a man in his 60s in good health and CMV-seropositive.

This clone was observed a few times. The gene calls are TRBV7-2 and TRBJ1-1, with 7 bases lining up with TRBD1. CDR3 length equals 13 residues. In germline, CDR1 is SGHTA, CDR2 FQGNSA. V lost 5 bases, J lost 7 bases, and 7 bases stayed unmatched. The CDR3 spells CASSAQGMGEAFF. CDR3 coding DNA: TGTGCCAGCAGCGCACAGGGGATGGGTGAAGCTTTCTTT.

This clone appeared a few times. The V and J genes are TRBV28 and TRBJ2-7; a weak D match, TRBD2 (6 bases). V dropped 2 bases and J dropped 4 bases, with 12 bases sitting between them. Germline loops: CDR1 MDHEN, CDR2 SYDVKM. CDR3 size: 14 residues. The CDR3 reads CASSLPLAKYEQYF. DNA of the CDR3: TGTGCCAGCAGTTTACCTCTAGCGAAGTACGAGCAGTACTTC. The variable domain in full, completed from reference TRBV28 and TRBJ2-7, reads DVKVTQSSRYLVKRTGEKVFLECVQDMDHENMFWYRQDPGLGLRLIYFSYDVKMKEKGDIPEGYSVSREKKERFSLILESASTNQTSMYLCASSLPLAKYEQYFGPGTRLTVT.

This clone was observed a few times. This chain links TRBV2 with TRBJ1-1; the D is unclear. This CDR3 is built from 14 residues. V dropped 5 bases and J dropped 3 bases, with 13 bases sitting between them. Germline CDR1 reads SNHLY; CDR2 reads FYNNEI. CDR3: CASSIRPRDTEAFF. In nucleotides, the CDR3 is TGTGCCAGCAGTATAAGACCGCGGGACACTGAAGCTTTCTTT.

This clone has only a few counts. The chain is built from TRBV29-1 and TRBJ2-3; D is perhaps TRBD2 (6 bases). Trimming removed 2 bases from V and 1 base from J, with 10 bases in between. CDR3 size: 14 residues. CDR1 and CDR2 (germline): SQVTM, ANQGSEA. The CDR3: CSVELGGGTDTQYF. CDR3 DNA: TGCAGCGTTGAATTGGGAGGCGGCACAGATACGCAGTATTTT.

This clone was recorded a few times. CDR3 DNA sequence: TGTGCCAGTAGTATAGCAGGCGGAGGTGGTCAGCCCCAGCATTTT. It is translated as CASSIAGGGGQPQHF. The chain employs TRBV19 and TRBJ1-5; D gene uncertain. Trimming cost V 1 base and J 6 bases, with 13 bases left between them. The CDR3 is 15 amino acids. Germline lookup yields CDR1 LNHDA and CDR2 SQIVND (reference sequence). The whole variable domain, filled in from reference TRBV19 and TRBJ1-5, reads DGGITQSPKYLFRKEGQNVTLSCEQNLNHDAMYWYRQDPGQGLRLIYYSQIVNDFQKGDIAEGYSVSREKKESFPLTVTSAQKNPTAFYLCASSIAGGGGQPQHFGDGTRLSIL.

Points on this clone: Because it lacks the conserved phenylalanine or tryptophan at the end, this CDR3 is likely a read error. The DNA is omitted, as the CDR3 cannot be located on it reliably, and the CDR3 follows TCRdb's listing. The chain recombines TRBV6-5 with TRBJ2-2; the table gives TRBD1 as D, unverified against the DNA. The CDR3 length is 12 residues, termini included. The germline V gene encodes CDR1 MNHEY and CDR2 SVGAGI. CDR3 residues: CASPTFTGEMFL.

The rearrangement links TRBV28 to TRBJ1-2; 10 bases agree with TRBD1. Trimming took 5 bases from V and 8 from J; bases not matched to a gene: 5. The CDR3 runs to 13 residues. Looked up from germline, CDR1 is MDHEN and CDR2 is SYDVKM. The CDR3 protein is CASSRTGGGGYTF. CDR3 coding DNA: TGTGCCAGCAGTAGGACAGGGGGAGGAGGCTACACCTTC.

The chain recombines TRBV2 with TRBJ1-3; D unresolved. Trimming took 4 bases from V and 0 from J, leaving 10 bases between them. Germline values: CDR1 SNHLY, CDR2 FYNNEI. CDR3 length: 15 residues. The CDR3 nucleotides are TGTGCCAGCAGTGTCGCACGAGTCTCTGGAAACACCATATATTTT. Protein sequence: CASSVARVSGNTIYF.

The chain uses TRBV5-1 and TRBJ1-2; 7 positions match TRBD1. The CDR3 sequence is 16 residues long. Germline CDR1 reads SGHRS; CDR2 reads YFSETQ. Germline trimming cut 4 bases from V and 3 bases from J; bases unmatched to any gene: 12. The CDR3 coding sequence is TGCGCCAGCAGCCCGTCAACCCCGGGACAGTACTATGGCTACACCTTC. Residues: CASSPSTPGQYYGYTF.

The rearrangement links TRBV19 to TRBJ1-1, with 8 bases lining up with TRBD1. V trimming: 4 bases; J trimming: 8 bases; junction bases outside the gene matches: 6. The CDR3 totals 13 residues. Per germline, CDR1 LNHDA and CDR2 SQIVND (reference sequence). CDR3 nucleotide sequence: TGTGCCAGTAGTACCCAGGGGACAGGAGAAGCTTTCTTT. Translating gives CASSTQGTGEAFF.

This clone showed up just a few times. The chain is built from TRBV2 and TRBJ1-5; D uncertain. The CDR3 is made up of 14 amino acids. Germline V gives CDR1 SNHLY, CDR2 FYNNEI. V dropped 7 bases and J dropped 4 bases, with 14 bases sitting between them. CDR3 sequence reads: CASKASRANQPQHF. CDR3 coding DNA: TGTGCCAGCAAGGCTAGCCGCGCAAATCAGCCCCAGCATTTT. Supplemented by reference TRBV2 and TRBJ1-5, the full variable domain reads EPEVTQTPSHQVTQMGQEVILRCVPISNHLYFYWYRQILGQKVEFLVSFYNNEISEKSEIFDDQFSVERPDGSNFTLKIRSTKLEDSAMYFCASKASRANQPQHFGDGTRLSIL.

The J gene is TRBJ1-6, the V gene TRBV7-2; 7 bases are shared with TRBD1. The CDR3 has 15 amino acids. With V trimmed by 1 base and J by 6 bases, 3 bases remained unmatched. Germline lookup yields CDR1 SGHTA and CDR2 FQGNSA. The CDR3 is CASSLVGGSNSPLHF. The DNA of the CDR3 is TGTGCCAGCAGCTTAGTAGGGGGCTCTAATTCACCCCTCCACTTT.

The rearrangement uses TRBV29-1 and TRBJ1-2; TRBD1 aligns across 7 bases. This CDR3 spans 16 amino acids. V lost 7 bases and J lost 2; bases outside the gene matches: 16. Germline CDR1 is SQVTM and CDR2 is ANQGSEA. The CDR3 coding sequence is TGCAGCGGGCCCCATACCAGGGGGAAAAGAAACTATGGCTACACCTTC. Translated, it gives CSGPHTRGKRNYGYTF.

V and J are TRBV5-4 and TRBJ2-7, with D maybe TRBD1 (5 bases). V was clipped by 6 bases and J by 3 bases, with 13 bases between them. The CDR3 length is 13 residues. Germline V gene sequence: CDR1 SGHNT, CDR2 YYREEE (reference sequence). CDR3 coding DNA: TGTGCCAGCACCCAGGGCGACGTCTACGAGCAGTACTTC. It specifies CASTQGDVYEQYF.

The rearrangement uses TRBV5-4 and TRBJ1-4; D remains unclear. Trimming took off 0 bases at V and 0 bases at J, with 6 bases between the two ends. CDR1 and CDR2 (germline): SGHNT, YYREEE (reference sequence). This CDR3 has 15 amino acids. CDR3 protein: CASSLAQATNEKLFF. Written as DNA, the CDR3 is TGTGCCAGCAGCTTGGCCCAGGCAACTAATGAAAAACTGTTTTTT.

The gene calls are TRBV6-5 and TRBJ1-4, with 8 nucleotides matching TRBD1. V shed 6 bases and J 6 bases; nucleotides not matched to a gene: 9. Germline lookup yields CDR1 MNHEY and CDR2 SVGAGI. The CDR3 spans 15 residues. The CDR3 region has the DNA TGTGCCAGCAGGTCCCAGGGGGCTTTACATGAAAAACTGTTTTTT. Protein product: CASRSQGALHEKLFF.

This clone was observed a few times. The CDR3 DNA sequence: TGTGCCAGCAGCTTCCAAGGAAACACCATATATTTT. The encoded protein is CASSFQGNTIYF. The chain recombines TRBV5-6 with TRBJ1-3; no clear D. V was cut by 2 bases and J by 4 bases, with 4 bases left in between. The CDR3 runs to 12 residues. Per the germline V gene, CDR1 is SGHDT and CDR2 is YYEEEE.

A few counts support this clone. The J gene is TRBJ2-4, the V gene TRBV4-1; TRBD2 aligns across 15 bases. V shed 0 bases and J 0 bases; nucleotides not matched to a gene: 9. This CDR3 region has 21 residues. The germline V gene encodes CDR1 MGHRA and CDR2 YSYEKL. The CDR3 loop is CASSQDRGGLAGGPAKNIQYF. CDR3 DNA: TGCGCCAGCAGCCAAGATAGAGGGGGACTAGCGGGGGGTCCAGCCAAAAACATTCAGTACTTC.

The gene calls are TRBV7-9 and TRBJ2-1, with a weak D call TRBD2 (6 bases). V shed 6 bases and J shed 4 bases, with 19 bases lying between them. From germline, CDR1 is SEHNR and CDR2 FQNEAQ (reference sequence). This CDR3 spans 16 amino acids. The CDR3: CASRKQEPGEYNEQFF. The CDR3 DNA reads as TGTGCCAGCAGAAAACAGGAGCCGGGAGAGTACAATGAGCAGTTCTTC.

This clone has just a few counts. The chain couples TRBV11-2 to TRBJ2-7; TRBD1 matches 8 bases. Trimming at V came to 5 bases and at J to 2 bases, leaving 8 bases not matched to a gene. CDR1 is SGHAT and CDR2 is FQNNGV in the germline V gene. The CDR3 totals 15 residues. CDR3 protein: CASSPGAGGPYEQYF. The DNA for the CDR3 is TGTGCCAGCAGCCCGGGGGCAGGGGGCCCCTACGAGCAGTACTTC.

This clone appeared a few times. J is TRBJ2-7 and V is TRBV20-1; D is undetermined. The V gene's germline CDR1 is DFQATT and CDR2 SNEGSKA (reference sequence). The V and J ends lost 6 bases and 7 bases respectively, with 10 bases between them. The CDR3 extends over 10 amino acids. The CDR3 bases are TGCAGTGCCTTTCTGCGGGAGCAGTACTTC. It is translated as CSAFLREQYF.